This T cell receptor beta chain is from a study of spatial heterogeneity in lung cancer. A unique molecular identifier was attached to every TCR cDNA molecule. TCRdb itself ran the 5' RACE reads through MiXCR, one entry per CDR3 protein. The repertoire holds 15,000 to 20,000 distinct CDR3 sequences, under 20% seen once, with about an eighth in the top ten. The time point was: sample taken at primary tumor resection. Unsorted tumor, nontumor lung tissue or cryopreserved PBMC supplied the whole RNA. The donors were some 70 patients with non-small cell lung cancer that was early-stage and untreated. Trimming took 6 bases from V and 14 from J; bases not matched to a gene: 12. The CDR3 is 14 residues long. Germline-derived CDR1 and CDR2 are DFQATT and SNEGSKA (reference sequence).

The rearrangement uses TRBV20-1 and TRBJ2-3, with 15 positions matching TRBD2. The sequence was collected from a male donor with early-stage non-small cell lung cancer. The sample in question was PBMCs, obtained at surgery. CDR3 nucleotide sequence: TGCAGTGCCCACCGGCAGGGACTAGCGGGGGGCGCGTATTTT. Translating gives CSAHRQGLAGGAYF.